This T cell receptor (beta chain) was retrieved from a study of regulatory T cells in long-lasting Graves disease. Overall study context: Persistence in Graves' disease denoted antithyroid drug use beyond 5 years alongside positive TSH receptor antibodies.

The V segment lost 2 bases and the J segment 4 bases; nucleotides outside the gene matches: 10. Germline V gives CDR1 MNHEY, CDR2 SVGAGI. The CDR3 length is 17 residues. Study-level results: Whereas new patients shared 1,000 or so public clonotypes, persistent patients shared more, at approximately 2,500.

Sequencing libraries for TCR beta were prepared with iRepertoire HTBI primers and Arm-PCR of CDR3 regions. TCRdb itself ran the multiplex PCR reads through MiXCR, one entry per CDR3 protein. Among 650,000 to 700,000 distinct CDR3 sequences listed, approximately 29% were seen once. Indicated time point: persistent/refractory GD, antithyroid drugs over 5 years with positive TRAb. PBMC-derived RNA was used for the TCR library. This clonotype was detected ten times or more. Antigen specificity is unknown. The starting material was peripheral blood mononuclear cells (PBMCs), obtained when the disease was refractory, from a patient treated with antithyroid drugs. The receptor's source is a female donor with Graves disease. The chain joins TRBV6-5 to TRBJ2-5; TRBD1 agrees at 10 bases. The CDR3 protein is CASSYPSRQGAGETQYF. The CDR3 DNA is TGTGCCAGCAGTTACCCCTCCAGACAGGGGGCCGGAGAGACCCAGTACTTC.